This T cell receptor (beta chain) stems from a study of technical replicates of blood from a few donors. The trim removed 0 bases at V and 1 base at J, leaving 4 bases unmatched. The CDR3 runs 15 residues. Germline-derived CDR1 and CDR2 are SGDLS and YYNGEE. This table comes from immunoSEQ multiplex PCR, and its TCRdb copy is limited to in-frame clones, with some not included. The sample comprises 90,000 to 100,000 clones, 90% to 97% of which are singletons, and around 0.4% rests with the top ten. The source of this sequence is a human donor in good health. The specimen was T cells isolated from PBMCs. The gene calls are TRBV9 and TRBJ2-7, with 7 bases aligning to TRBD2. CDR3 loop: CASSVDGTISYEQYF. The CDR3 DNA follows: TGTGCCAGCAGCGTAGACGGGACTATATCCTACGAGCAGTACTTC.